The subject of this entry is one T cell receptor (beta chain). Its antigen is still unknown. Other nucleotide sequences in the sample specify the same CDR3. The source of the sample is a study of cytomegalovirus exposure and HLA in healthy donors. Findings and caveats of the study: Relative to equally common others, HLA-associated TCR beta chains showed greater clonal expansion in a later analysis. The classifier reportedly diagnosed cytomegalovirus status with high specificity and sensitivity.

Donors counted as nominally healthy when sampled, yet unrecorded immune exposures were likely. Trimming shortened V by 4 bases and J by 8 bases, and 14 bases separated the two germline ends. Germline V gene lookup returns CDR1 LGHNA and CDR2 YNFKEQ. CDR3 length: 13 amino acids. This PCR relied on a set of 60 Vbeta primers and 13 Jbeta primers. Sequenced by immunoSEQ multiplex PCR; TCRdb stores in-frame clones only, minus some. Of some 150,000 clones in the sample, almost 80% were seen once. This TCR came from a male donor in good health and CMV-seronegative. Sequencing was performed on PBMCs. This sequence joins TRBV4-2 and TRBJ1-2; D might be TRBD1 (6 bases). In DNA, the CDR3 is TGTGCCAGCAGCCGGGAAGCAGGGGACGGCTACACCTTC. Protein: CASSREAGDGYTF.